This is a list of T cell receptor beta chains from one sample in a study of blood T cell repertoires in COVID-19. Profiling relied on immunoSEQ multiplex PCR, and the TCRdb table lists in-frame clones only, not all of them. The sample contains approximately 150,000 clones, 87% of which appear only once. Sequencing was carried out using peripheral blood. Every receptor here comes from a human donor in a cohort sampled during active COVID-19. CDR3s include the opening cysteine and the closing phenylalanine or tryptophan.

v_gene	j_gene	CDR3aa
TRBV6-2/TRBV6-3	TRBJ2-7	CASSSGLPSYEQYF
TRBV5-4	TRBJ2-7	CASSSSGSSYEQYF
TRBV12-3/TRBV12-4	TRBJ2-7	CASSLARLYEQYF
TRBV3-1/TRBV3-2	TRBJ2-5	CASSQDPGTGKETQYF
TRBV28	TRBJ2-6	CASSWGGQGTGANVLTF
TRBV30	TRBJ2-3	CAWSKGAGSTDTQYF
TRBV19	TRBJ2-1	CASSNPRGTTYNEQFF
TRBV7-9	TRBJ1-2	CASSSGTVRPNYGYTF
TRBV7-2	TRBJ2-7	CASSPVIGVNEQYF
TRBV6-6	TRBJ2-6	CASSPENSGANVLTF
TRBV10-2	TRBJ2-7	CASRLSGLSYEQYF
TRBV6-1	TRBJ1-2	CASSETAYGYTF
TRBV5-1	TRBJ1-1	CASSLGGPPFEAFF
TRBV13	TRBJ1-1	CASSLGGRVNTEAFF
TRBV30	TRBJ2-1	CAWSEQGVYNEQFF
TRBV2	TRBJ2-3	CASSAAAGADTQYF
TRBV6-2/TRBV6-3	TRBJ1-5	CASSPDRYQPQHF
TRBV5-3	TRBJ1-2	CARRFTGTGGAGEGYTF
TRBV27	TRBJ1-3	CASSSPGVGNTIYF
TRBV3-1/TRBV3-2	TRBJ2-7	CASSHAEREGDEQYF
TRBV7-9	TRBJ1-2	CASSQDSGGVGYTF
TRBV19	TRBJ2-2	CASSQHAGNTGELFF
TRBV15	TRBJ2-5	CATSRALAGLGETQYF
TRBV2	TRBJ1-4	CASSARQGYEKLFF
TRBV10-3	TRBJ1-4	CAISETIGLQKTNEKLFF
TRBV7-2	TRBJ1-3	CASSLDGDSGNTIYF
TRBV27	TRBJ2-7	CASSLGFGYSNSYEQYF
TRBV19	TRBJ2-5	CASSATGTSAETQYF
TRBV6-5	TRBJ2-1	CASSYSQGAWEQFF
TRBV11-3	TRBJ2-1	CASSLSPMTGANEQFF
TRBV7-9	TRBJ2-2	CASSLAPSLADTGELFF
TRBV5-8	TRBJ2-2	CASSTGTGWGTGELFF
TRBV5-1	TRBJ2-7	CASSGTSGDSYEQYF
TRBV29-1	TRBJ1-2	CSVRNRVTNYGYTF
TRBV2	TRBJ2-5	CASSGGTSETQYF
TRBV11-3	TRBJ1-2	CASSLDQGDYGYTF
TRBV29-1	TRBJ2-3	CSVESKGKTDTQYF
TRBV29-1	TRBJ2-5	CSVEWTQGPSQETQYF
TRBV7-3	TRBJ2-3	CASSLIGRTDTQYF
TRBV5-8	TRBJ2-7	CASSLGQGIYEQYF
TRBV30	TRBJ2-3	CAWRLGGADTQYF
TRBV6-6	TRBJ1-2	CASSGLDSSYGYTF
TRBV28	TRBJ1-2	CASSSGTGALNYGYTF
TRBV11-2	TRBJ1-1	CASSLDLAGYSEAFF
TRBV6-6	TRBJ2-2	CASSHSGRFANTGELFF
TRBV5-6	TRBJ2-7	CASSLPTSYEQYF
TRBV28	TRBJ1-6	CASSAPLITASPLHF
TRBV7-2	TRBJ2-2	CASSLLGGANTGELFF
TRBV5-1	TRBJ1-2	CASSMDRGDYGYTF
TRBV7-8	TRBJ1-1	CASSWDRVDTEAFF
TRBV19	TRBJ1-5	CASSIDRGSNQPQHF
TRBV2	TRBJ2-7	CASSASGYEQYF
TRBV5-1	TRBJ2-7	CASSGPGVVYEQYF
TRBV7-2	TRBJ2-1	CASSFSSIQGGEQFF
TRBV27	TRBJ1-2	CASSTSGTAVDLYGYTF
TRBV28	TRBJ2-7	CASSPAREAHLEQYF
TRBV6-5	TRBJ1-2	CASSYVRTGDGYTF
TRBV5-5	TRBJ2-1	CASSLRREGPGSYNEQFF
TRBV6-2/TRBV6-3	TRBJ1-2	CASSYSGTKTPNYGYTF
TRBV27	TRBJ1-2	CASSFQQGSGYTF